This is a list of T cell receptor beta chains from one sample in a study of cytotoxic CD8 clonotypes in ibrutinib-treated CLL. Here immunoSEQ multiplex PCR was the method, and the copy in TCRdb shows in-frame clones only, minus some. The table includes approximately 280,000 clones, less than 85% detected once. The sample consisted of PBMCs, taken at disease progression, from a patient treated with ibrutinib. The receptors derive from a human donor with chronic lymphocytic leukemia. The CDR3 runs from the conserved cysteine through the conserved F or W. A D gene is named only where the DNA matches it firmly. Clone sizes are given selectively: once, few, many, or a class where the clone is expanded.

J gene | V gene | D gene | clone size | CDR3 DNA | CDR3 protein
TRBJ1-1 | TRBV4-1 | NA | NA | TGCGCCAGCAGCCAAGAGCCAGGGGAGCCTGAAGCTTTCTTT | CASSQEPGEPEAFF
TRBJ2-7 | TRBV6-5 | NA | NA | TGTGCCAGCAGTCCCGGGACGCTTAGCTCCTACGAGCAGTACTTC | CASSPGTLSSYEQYF
TRBJ2-1 | TRBV29-1 | TRBD2 | NA | TGCAGCGTGGGGGGACTAGCGGGATCTTATGAGCAGTTCTTC | CSVGGLAGSYEQFF
TRBJ1-4 | TRBV4-1 | TRBD1 | NA | TGCGCCAGCAGCCCTTCGACAGGGAGAAATGAAAAACTGTTTTTT | CASSPSTGRNEKLFF
TRBJ2-7 | TRBV7-9 | TRBD2 | NA | TGTGCCAGCAGCTTAGGGGGGAGGGCCGACGAGCAGTACTTC | CASSLGGRADEQYF
TRBJ2-7 | TRBV29-1 | NA | NA | TGCAGCGTTGAAGACCGAACCTACGAGCAGTACTTC | CSVEDRTYEQYF
TRBJ1-5 | TRBV27 | NA | NA | TGTGCCAGCAGCTCCGGTCCGGCTTACGGCAATCAGCCCCAGCATTTT | CASSSGPAYGNQPQHF
TRBJ2-3 | TRBV19 | NA | NA | TGTGCCAGTAGTATGCCCCAGACTCAGCAGTATTTT | CASSMPQTQQYF
TRBJ1-2 | TRBV9 | NA | few | TGTGCCAGCAGCGTAGGCACTAACTATGGCTACACCTTC | CASSVGTNYGYTF
TRBJ1-6 | TRBV5-1 | NA | NA | TGCGCCAGCAGCTTGATCGGGAGTTGGAGCTCACCCCTCCACTTT | CASSLIGSWSSPLHF
TRBJ2-1 | TRBV5-1 | NA | NA | TGCGCCAGCGGCGCATCCTACAATGAGCAGTTCTTC | CASGASYNEQFF
TRBJ1-1 | TRBV5-1 | NA | NA | TGCGCCAGCAGCTTTCTGAGGGACACTGAAGCTTTCTTT | CASSFLRDTEAFF
TRBJ2-6 | TRBV29-1 | NA | NA | TGCAGCGTTGATTCGGGGGCTGGGGCCAACGTCCTGACTTTC | CSVDSGAGANVLTF
TRBJ2-7 | TRBV7-9 | NA | NA | TGTGCCAGCAGCTTCGACGAATACGAGCAGTACTTC | CASSFDEYEQYF
TRBJ2-3 | TRBV25-1 | TRBD2 | NA | TGTGCCAGCAGTGAATGGGGACTAGCGGGCGCAGATACGCAGTATTTT | CASSEWGLAGADTQYF
TRBJ1-1 | TRBV9 | NA | few | TGTGCCAGCAGCCCCTCGGGAAGCGATAGGACTGAAGCTTTCTTT | CASSPSGSDRTEAFF
TRBJ1-3 | TRBV7-9 | TRBD1 | NA | TGTGCCAGCAGCACATTCACAGGGGACGGAAACACCATATATTTT | CASSTFTGDGNTIYF
TRBJ1-3 | TRBV30 | NA | NA | TGTGCCTCGAACGCCGACCGGCCACGGGTGGAAAACACCATATATTTT | CASNADRPRVENTIYF
TRBJ1-5 | TRBV2 | TRBD1 | NA | TGTGCCAGCAGTGGGACAGGGTTTGATCAGCCCCAGCATTTT | CASSGTGFDQPQHF
TRBJ1-2 | TRBV7-2 | NA | NA | TGTGCCAGCAGCTTAGGAAGGGCCCTAGGTGGCTACACCTTC | CASSLGRALGGYTF
TRBJ2-2 | TRBV5-1 | NA | NA | TGCGCCAGCAGCCTCTCCGGCGCGAACACCGGGGAGCTGTTTTTT | CASSLSGANTGELFF
TRBJ2-3 | TRBV5-1 | NA | NA | TGCGCCAGCAGCTTGGCGGCAGGGCCGACAGATACGCAGTATTTT | CASSLAAGPTDTQYF
TRBJ2-1 | TRBV19 | TRBD2 | NA | TGTGCCAGTACGGGACTAGCGTACAATGAGCAGTTCTTC | CASTGLAYNEQFF
TRBJ2-1 | TRBV2 | NA | NA | TGTGCCAGCAACGCCGGGGGGCCCCAAAGGTTCTTC | CASNAGGPQRFF
TRBJ2-7 | TRBV6-5 | NA | NA | TGTGCCAGCACCAGAGAATTCTACTCCTACGAGCAGTACTTC | CASTREFYSYEQYF
TRBJ2-2 | TRBV7-2 | TRBD2 | NA | TGTGCCAGCAGCTTCCAACGCGGGGGGCTTGCGAACACCGGGGAGCTGTTTTTT | CASSFQRGGLANTGELFF
TRBJ1-2 | TRBV28 | NA | NA | TGTGCCAGCAGCCTCCCCAACACCGGCTATGGCTACACCTTC | CASSLPNTGYGYTF
TRBJ1-2 | TRBV7-9 | NA | NA | TGTGCCAGCAGCTTCCAGGGAATGAATGGCTACACCTTC | CASSFQGMNGYTF
TRBJ2-3 | TRBV5-1 | NA | NA | TGCGCCAGCAGCTTTCGGGACTCCCATACGCAGTATTTT | CASSFRDSHTQYF
TRBJ1-2 | TRBV7-3 | TRBD1 | NA | TGTGCCAGCAGCTCCGACAGGGGGAATGGCTACACCTTC | CASSSDRGNGYTF
TRBJ2-2 | TRBV9 | NA | NA | TGTGCCAGCAGCGTAGCGGAGTGGGGCACCGGGGAGCTGTTTTTT | CASSVAEWGTGELFF
TRBJ2-7 | TRBV5-1 | TRBD1 | NA | TGCGCCAGCAGCTTGGTGGACAGGCAATTTCACTACGAGCAGTACTTC | CASSLVDRQFHYEQYF
TRBJ2-1 | TRBV4-2 | TRBD2 | NA | TGTGCCAGCAGCCAAGATTCAGCGGGGGGTCCTTTTCAGTTCTTC | CASSQDSAGGPFQFF
TRBJ2-1 | TRBV5-1 | NA | NA | TGCGCCAGCAACCCGGCGGACTACAATGAGCAGTTCTTC | CASNPADYNEQFF
TRBJ2-7 | TRBV2 | TRBD1 | NA | TGTGCCAGCGCCCGGGACAGGGGGCCAGGGGAGCAGTACTTC | CASARDRGPGEQYF
TRBJ1-2 | TRBV5-5 | NA | once | TGTGCCAGCAGCTTCCAGTTGGGGGCTGACTATGGCTACACCTTC | CASSFQLGADYGYTF
TRBJ1-5 | TRBV6-1 | NA | NA | TGTGCCAGCAGTGAAGCGGTGGGGGGATCTTGGCCCCAGCATTTT | CASSEAVGGSWPQHF
TRBJ1-1 | TRBV10-2 | NA | NA | TGCGCCAGCAGTGAAGCCCGGCCCAAGGGCACTGAAGCTTTCTTT | CASSEARPKGTEAFF
TRBJ2-7 | TRBV7-3 | TRBD1 | NA | TGTGCCAGCAGCTTGGACAGGGGCTACGAGCAGTACTTC | CASSLDRGYEQYF
TRBJ2-2 | TRBV7-9 | TRBD2 | few | TGTGCCAGCAGCAAGGCTAGCGGGAGAGACGGGGAGCTGTTTTTT | CASSKASGRDGELFF
TRBJ2-7 | TRBV18 | NA | NA | TGTGCCAGCTCACCGGGGGGCGCGGACGAGCAGTACTTC | CASSPGGADEQYF
TRBJ2-7 | TRBV7-8 | NA | NA | TGTGCCAGCAGCCCAGGGGATTCCTACGAGCAGTACTTC | CASSPGDSYEQYF
TRBJ2-2 | TRBV29-1 | NA | NA | TGCAGCGCGGGAACTAGATCCGGGGAGCTGTTTTTT | CSAGTRSGELFF
TRBJ2-7 | TRBV29-1 | NA | NA | TGCAGCGTTGTGTCTGGGAAGGGAAGACACTTC | CSVVSGKGRHF
TRBJ1-3 | TRBV11-2 | NA | NA | TGTGCCAGCAGCTCAACTCTGCAGGGTGACCTCTCTGGAAACACCATATATTTT | CASSSTLQGDLSGNTIYF
TRBJ1-5 | TRBV5-6 | NA | NA | TGTGCCAGCAGCCTGAGATTTAGCAATCAGCCCCAGCATTTT | CASSLRFSNQPQHF
TRBJ2-1 | TRBV5-1 | NA | NA | TGCGCCAGCAGCCCTTTCGGAGGCGGCTACAATGAGCAGTTCTTC | CASSPFGGGYNEQFF
TRBJ2-2 | TRBV10-1 | NA | NA | TGCGCCAGCGGACCAGCGGTCACCGGGGAGCTGTTTTTT | CASGPAVTGELFF
TRBJ1-2 | TRBV29-1 | TRBD1 | NA | TGCAGCGTTGAAGGCCCTGACAGGGGGCAGGGCTATGGCTACACCTTC | CSVEGPDRGQGYGYTF
TRBJ1-1 | TRBV14 | NA | once | TGTGCCAGCAGCCAATACAGGACATTGAACACTGAAGCTTTCTTT | CASSQYRTLNTEAFF
TRBJ2-5 | TRBV9 | NA | NA | TGTGCCAGCAGTCAGGGAGACAGATACCAAGAGACCCAGTACTTC | CASSQGDRYQETQYF
TRBJ2-2 | TRBV5-5 | NA | NA | TGTGCCAGCAGCTTGGGAGGAGGGTTCGCAAGTAACACCGGGGAGCTGTTTTTT | CASSLGGGFASNTGELFF
TRBJ2-2 | TRBV28 | NA | NA | TGTGCCAGCAGTCTCTTTTCGGGGAACACCGGGGAGCTGTTTTTT | CASSLFSGNTGELFF
TRBJ2-7 | TRBV7-2 | TRBD1 | NA | TGTGCCAGCAGCTTAGCGGGACAGGGGTCCCCTTACGAGCAGTACTTC | CASSLAGQGSPYEQYF
TRBJ2-1 | TRBV5-6 | NA | NA | TGTGCCAGCAGCTTGGTAAGGAATGAGCAGTTCTTC | CASSLVRNEQFF
TRBJ2-2 | TRBV9 | NA | few | TGTGCCAGCAGCACGGATCTCACCGGGGAGCTGTTTTTT | CASSTDLTGELFF
TRBJ2-3 | TRBV5-4 | TRBD1 | NA | TGTGCCAGCAGCCTAAAAAGACAGGGTCTCGGCACAGATACGCAGTATTTT | CASSLKRQGLGTDTQYF
TRBJ1-2 | TRBV2 | NA | few | TGTGCCAGCAGTGAAAGTAGAGGGCCATCCGCGGGTGGCTACACCTTC | CASSESRGPSAGGYTF
TRBJ2-5 | TRBV5-1 | NA | NA | TGCGCCAGCAGGCAGGTCTCCCGATTAGAGACCCAGTACTTC | CASRQVSRLETQYF
TRBJ1-2 | TRBV6-1 | TRBD1 | NA | TGTGCCAGCATCAAACAGGGGGCTGGCTACACCTTC | CASIKQGAGYTF